Listed here are 27 T cell receptor beta chains from one sample, sequenced in a study of CD8 T cells in ankylosing spondylitis. TCRdb fed the 5' RACE reads into MiXCR, producing one record per CDR3 protein. The sample shows some 130,000 distinct CDR3 sequences, about 13% of them seen only once. Sequenced material: blood, either unsorted or a sorted T cell fraction (not recorded which). The receptors were sampled from a female donor with ankylosing spondylitis or in good health (not recorded which).

On this clonotype: This may be a read error, as it is one base from a much larger clone. The gene calls are TRBV3-1 and TRBJ2-7; 7 bases agree with TRBD2. The germline V gene has CDR1 LGHDT and CDR2 YNNKEL (reference sequence). V trimming: 0 bases; J trimming: 2 bases; junction bases outside the gene matches: 7. The CDR3 extends over 16 amino acids. In DNA form, the CDR3 reads TGTGCCAGCAGCCAAGACTGGCGCGGGAGTCCCTACGAGCAGTACTTC. Translation gives CASSQDWRGSPYEQYF.

This clonotype was detected many times. This rearrangement joins TRBV14 to TRBJ2-7; D might be TRBD2 (5 bases). The germline gives CDR1 SGHDN, CDR2 FVKESK. The CDR3 loop spans 13 amino acids. V was pared by 3 bases and J by 2 bases, with 8 bases between. The CDR3 reads CASSHSGTYEQYF. In DNA form, the CDR3 reads TGTGCCAGCAGCCACAGCGGAACCTACGAGCAGTACTTC.

The V and J genes are TRBV30 and TRBJ1-5, with D hard to call. Per germline, CDR1 GTSNPN and CDR2 SVGIG (reference sequence). The CDR3 contains 14 residues. Trimming shortened V by 5 bases and J by 0 bases, and 11 bases separated the two germline ends. The CDR3 reads CAWQGGNSNQPQHF. As DNA, the CDR3 is TGTGCCTGGCAAGGAGGAAATAGCAATCAGCCCCAGCATTTT.

The chain couples TRBV7-2 to TRBJ2-1; D not resolved. The germline V gene encodes CDR1 SGHTA and CDR2 FQGNSA. The CDR3 contains 11 residues. Trimming stripped 7 bases from V and 8 bases from J, with 9 bases between. CDR3 DNA sequence: TGTGCCAGCACCCTTGCGGATGAGCAGTTCTTC. This codes for CASTLADEQFF.

This clonotype occurred a few times. V usage is TRBV7-2 and J usage is TRBJ2-3; 14 nucleotides align to TRBD2. This CDR3 comprises 17 residues. The J segment lost 5 bases and the V segment lost 5 bases, leaving 9 bases of the junction unmatched. Per germline, CDR1 SGHTA and CDR2 FQGNSA. CDR3: CASSAGLAGGLRDTQYF. The CDR3 nucleotides are TGTGCCAGCAGCGCTGGACTAGCGGGAGGACTGAGAGATACGCAGTATTTT.

This clonotype was counted many times. This chain connects TRBV25-1 to TRBJ1-2, with 7 bases that match TRBD1. Germline lookup yields CDR1 MGHDK and CDR2 SYGVNS. With V trimmed by 7 bases and J by 4 bases, 9 bases remained unmatched. The CDR3 length is 14 residues. As DNA, the CDR3 is TGTGCCAGCAAAGAAGGGGGCGCTGGCTATGGCTACACCTTC. As protein: CASKEGGAGYGYTF.

This clonotype occurred a few times. The chain combines TRBV10-3 with TRBJ2-7; a possible D gene is TRBD2 (5 bases). The CDR3 extends over 13 amino acids. Trimming left V 4 bases short and J 2 bases short, with 9 bases between. Germline values: CDR1 ENHRY, CDR2 SYGVKD. The CDR3 is CAISGGNPYEQYF. The DNA of the CDR3 is TGTGCCATCAGTGGAGGGAATCCCTACGAGCAGTACTTC.

The chain carries TRBV5-1 and TRBJ1-6; D possibly corresponds to TRBD1 (5 bases). The CDR3 is 13 amino acids. Deletions cut 6 bases from V and 5 bases from J, with 9 bases between. Germline CDR1 is SGHRS and CDR2 is YFSETQ. CDR3 bases: TGCGCCAGCACGCTAGGGGATAATTCACCCCTCCACTTT. As protein: CASTLGDNSPLHF.

This chain uses TRBV5-8 with TRBJ1-4, with 8 bases that match TRBD1. V lost 4 bases to trimming and J lost 8 bases; unmatched junction nucleotides: 13. The CDR3 is 16 amino acids. Germline CDR1 reads SGHTS; CDR2 reads YDEGEE. CDR3 coding DNA: TGTGCCAGCAGCCAAGGGACAGGCCTTTTTTCGGAAAAACTGTTTTTT. Its protein product is CASSQGTGLFSEKLFF. Using reference TRBV5-8 and TRBJ1-4 for the parts outside the CDR3, the full variable domain is EAGVTQSPTHLIKTRGQQATLRCSPISGHTSVYWYQQALGLGLQFLLWYDEGEERNRGNFPPRFSGRQFPNYSSELNVNALELEDSALYLCASSQGTGLFSEKLFFGSGTQLSVL.

This clonotype was seen a handful of times. The chain couples TRBV12-3 or TRBV12-4 to TRBJ2-7; possible D gene TRBD2, 6 bases. Trimming removed 3 bases at V and 0 bases at J, with 9 bases between. CDR3 length: 14 amino acids. In DNA, the CDR3 is TGTGCCAGCAGTTTTGCGGGGAGCTCCTACGAGCAGTACTTC. As protein: CASSFAGSSYEQYF.

This clonotype was recorded at least ten times. The chain links TRBV16 to TRBJ2-2; D is uncertain. CDR3 length: 15 residues. V dropped 7 bases and J dropped 1 base, with 13 bases sitting between them. The germline gives CDR1 KGHSY, CDR2 FQNENV. In nucleotides, the CDR3 is TGTGCCAGCAACCCCCAAGGCAGGAACACCGGGGAGCTGTTTTTT. As protein: CASNPQGRNTGELFF.

This clonotype occurred many times. This rearrangement joins TRBV11-2 to TRBJ2-3, with unresolved D. CDR1 is SGHAT and CDR2 is FQNNGV in the germline V gene. V dropped 0 bases and J dropped 2 bases, with 6 bases sitting between them. The CDR3 has 14 residues. Here the CDR3 reads CASSLDILTDTQYF. The CDR3 DNA reads as TGTGCCAGCAGCTTAGACATTCTCACAGATACGCAGTATTTT.

This clonotype came up many times. The genes are TRBV13 and TRBJ2-1; TRBD2 matches at 12 bases. The CDR3 runs 16 residues. V shed 5 bases and J 9 bases; nucleotides not matched to a gene: 11. Germline loops: CDR1 PRHDT, CDR2 FYEKMQ (reference sequence). Here the CDR3 DNA reads TGTGCCAGCAGCCCCCAAAGACTAGCGGGGGATGGTGAGCAGTTCTTC. Amino acid sequence: CASSPQRLAGDGEQFF.

This clonotype was seen a handful of times. The chain combines TRBV7-9 with TRBJ1-2; D may be TRBD1 (5 bases). The CDR3 totals 17 residues. Germline CDR1 reads SEHNR; CDR2 reads FQNEAQ (reference sequence). V shed 0 bases and J shed 4 bases, with 18 bases lying between them. CDR3 protein: CASSLAYGTPELYGYTF. As DNA, the CDR3 is TGTGCCAGCAGCTTAGCATATGGGACGCCAGAACTCTATGGCTACACCTTC.

The chain couples TRBV12-3 or TRBV12-4 to TRBJ2-5; 10 positions match TRBD1. V shed 6 bases and J 5 bases; nucleotides not matched to a gene: 9. This CDR3 contains 15 residues. The DNA for the CDR3 is TGTGCCAGCAGACTCGGGACAGGGGTTTTGGAGACCCAGTACTTC. This codes for CASRLGTGVLETQYF.

Points on this clonotype: It may be a read error: a sequence one base away is much more abundant. The rearrangement uses TRBV30 and TRBJ1-5; D gene unclear. The germline CDR1 and CDR2 sequences are GTSNPN and SVGIG (reference sequence). V was clipped by 0 bases and J by 6 bases, with 9 bases between them. The CDR3 covers 13 residues. CDR3 in amino acids: CAWSVTGFQPQHF. The CDR3 nucleotides are TGTGCCTGGAGTGTAACGGGTTTTCAGCCCCAGCATTTT.

This clonotype has a count of ten or more. The CDR3 DNA reads TGTGCCAGCAGCCAGACAGCTTATGGCTACACCTTC. Translating gives CASSQTAYGYTF. J is TRBJ1-2 and V is TRBV7-8; a possible D gene is TRBD1 (5 bases). Trimming pared 5 bases from V and 5 bases from J, leaving 9 bases between. This CDR3 has 12 residues. Per the germline V gene, CDR1 is SGHVS and CDR2 is FQNEAQ.

Notes on this clonotype: This may come from a read error, since a much larger clone is one base off. The chain employs TRBV4-2 and TRBJ2-1; D possibly corresponds to TRBD2 (6 bases). With 4 bases removed from V and 5 bases from J, the gap between germline ends came to 12 bases. CDR1 is LGHNA, CDR2 YNFKEQ, per germline. This CDR3 is built from 14 residues. This CDR3 is CASSLPGVHNEQFF. The DNA of the CDR3 is TGTGCCAGCAGCCTACCGGGAGTCCACAATGAGCAGTTCTTC.

Only one count was recorded for this clonotype. The chain employs TRBV5-1 and TRBJ1-3, with TRBD1 matching over 7 bases. J gave up 3 bases and V 0 bases, and 3 bases lay outside the gene matches. CDR3 length equals 15 residues. The germline V gene has CDR1 SGHRS and CDR2 YFSETQ. Here the CDR3 DNA reads TGCGCCAGCAGCTTGGAGACAGGGCGTGGAAACACCATATATTTT. Protein: CASSLETGRGNTIYF.

This clonotype was seen more than once but under ten times. The V gene is TRBV5-4, the J gene TRBJ1-4, with 7 positions matching TRBD1. With V trimmed by 3 bases and J by 3 bases, 5 bases remained unmatched. Per the germline V gene, CDR1 is SGHNT and CDR2 is YYREEE (reference sequence). The CDR3 runs 15 residues. The CDR3 DNA sequence: TGTGCCAGCAGCTCAACAGGGGACTCTAATGAAAAACTGTTTTTT. Translation gives CASSSTGDSNEKLFF.

A few counts support this clonotype. This sequence joins TRBV18 and TRBJ2-7; TRBD2 agrees at 11 bases. Germline V gene sequence: CDR1 KGHSH, CDR2 LQKENI. CDR3 size: 15 residues. The ends lost 3 bases at V and 0 bases at J; junction bases unmatched: 1. This chain's CDR3 is CASSPGLAVSYEQYF. The CDR3 region has the DNA TGTGCCAGCTCACCGGGACTAGCGGTCTCCTACGAGCAGTACTTC.

This clonotype was counted ten times or more. The chain employs TRBV12-3 or TRBV12-4 and TRBJ2-1; D uncertain. The CDR3 is made up of 15 amino acids. V was trimmed by 2 bases and J by 1 base, leaving 9 bases between them. CDR3 nucleotide sequence: TGTGCCAGCAGTTTAAGCCCGAATTCCTACAATGAGCAGTTCTTC. It codes for CASSLSPNSYNEQFF.

The table lists this clonotype with a few counts. The chain carries TRBV5-1 and TRBJ2-3; no clear D. Germline V gene lookup returns CDR1 SGHRS and CDR2 YFSETQ. The V end was cut by 2 bases, the J end by 5 bases, with 9 bases between. This CDR3 is built from 13 residues. The chain's CDR3 is CASSLSMGDTQYF. CDR3 in DNA: TGCGCCAGCAGCTTAAGTATGGGAGATACGCAGTATTTT.

The chain carries TRBV11-3 and TRBJ2-1, with D perhaps TRBD2 (6 bases). V lost 5 bases, J lost 4 bases, and 21 bases lay in between. CDR1 and CDR2 (germline): SGHNT, YENEEA. The CDR3 totals 17 residues. CDR3 residues: CASSKEAPEGQYNEQFF. The CDR3 DNA reads TGTGCCAGCAGCAAAGAGGCCCCGGAGGGGCAATACAATGAGCAGTTCTTC.

There are many counts of this clonotype. The rearrangement uses TRBV9 and TRBJ2-1; 7 bases are shared with TRBD1. The J segment lost 6 bases and the V segment lost 1 base, leaving 1 base of the junction unmatched. Germline V gives CDR1 SGDLS, CDR2 YYNGEE. The CDR3 runs 13 residues. The CDR3 loop is CASSVPGGNEQFF. For the CDR3, the DNA is TGTGCCAGCAGCGTACCAGGGGGCAATGAGCAGTTCTTC.

The chain carries TRBV24-1 and TRBJ2-3; 8 nucleotides align to TRBD2. This CDR3 spans 17 amino acids. Per germline, CDR1 KGHDR and CDR2 SFDVKD. V lost 2 bases to trimming and J lost 0 bases; unmatched junction nucleotides: 6. CDR3 residues: CATSDSIAGPSTDTQYF. For the CDR3, the DNA is TGTGCCACCAGTGATTCAATAGCGGGGCCTAGCACAGATACGCAGTATTTT.

The J gene is TRBJ2-1, the V gene TRBV9; a weak D match, TRBD2 (5 bases). There are 16 residues in the CDR3. The germline gives CDR1 SGDLS, CDR2 YYNGEE. Trimming pared 4 bases from V and 2 bases from J, leaving 16 bases between. CDR3 protein: CASSPSGESPYNEQFF. The CDR3 DNA sequence: TGTGCCAGCAGCCCCTCCGGGGAGAGCCCCTACAATGAGCAGTTCTTC.